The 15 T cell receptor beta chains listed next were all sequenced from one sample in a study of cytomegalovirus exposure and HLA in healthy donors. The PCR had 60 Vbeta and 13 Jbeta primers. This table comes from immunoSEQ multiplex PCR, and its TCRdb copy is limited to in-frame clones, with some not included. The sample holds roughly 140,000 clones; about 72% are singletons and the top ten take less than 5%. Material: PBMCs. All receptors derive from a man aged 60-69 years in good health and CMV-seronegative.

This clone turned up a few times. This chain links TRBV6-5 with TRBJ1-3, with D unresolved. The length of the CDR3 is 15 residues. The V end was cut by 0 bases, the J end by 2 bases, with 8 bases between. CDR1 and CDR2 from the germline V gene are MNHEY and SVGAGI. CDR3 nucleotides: TGTGCCAGCAGTTACTCGGGAGAACCTGGAAACACCATATATTTT. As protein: CASSYSGEPGNTIYF.

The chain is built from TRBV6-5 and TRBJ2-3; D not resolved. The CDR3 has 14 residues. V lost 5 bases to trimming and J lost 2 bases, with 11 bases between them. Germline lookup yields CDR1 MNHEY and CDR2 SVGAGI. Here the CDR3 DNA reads TGTGCCAGCAGTGCAATGGCTCTCACAGATACGCAGTATTTT. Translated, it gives CASSAMALTDTQYF.

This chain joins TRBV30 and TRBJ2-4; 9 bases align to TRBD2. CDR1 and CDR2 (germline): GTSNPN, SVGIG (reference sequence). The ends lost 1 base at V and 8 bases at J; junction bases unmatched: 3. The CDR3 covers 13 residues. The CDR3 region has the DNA TGTGCCTGGAGTGGACTAGCGGACTACATTCAGTACTTC. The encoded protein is CAWSGLADYIQYF.

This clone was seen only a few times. The CDR3, as DNA: TGTGCCACCAGCAGAGATACAGCTAGGGCAGGGGACGAGCAGTACTTC. This gives the protein CATSRDTARAGDEQYF. The chain is built from TRBV15 and TRBJ2-7; a weak D match, TRBD1 (6 bases). Germline V lookup: CDR1 LNHNV, CDR2 YYDKDF (reference sequence). The CDR3 is 16 residues long. The ends were cut back, 0 bases at V and 5 bases at J, with 17 bases in the middle.

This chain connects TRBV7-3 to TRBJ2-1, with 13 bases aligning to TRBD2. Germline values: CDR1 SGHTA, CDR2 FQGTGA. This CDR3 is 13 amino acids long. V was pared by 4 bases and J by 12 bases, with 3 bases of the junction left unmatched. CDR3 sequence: CASSSGLAGMQFF. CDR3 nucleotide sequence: TGTGCCAGCAGCTCGGGACTAGCGGGAATGCAGTTCTTC.

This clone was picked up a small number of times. CDR3 region: CASNGLAGPQETQYF. The CDR3 region has the DNA TGTGCCAGCAACGGGTTAGCGGGACCCCAAGAGACCCAGTACTTC. This rearrangement joins TRBV2 to TRBJ2-5; 8 positions agree with TRBD2. The junction had 8 bases not matched to a gene; V was cut back by 7 bases and J by 1 base. Germline V gives CDR1 SNHLY, CDR2 FYNNEI. The CDR3 is 15 amino acids.

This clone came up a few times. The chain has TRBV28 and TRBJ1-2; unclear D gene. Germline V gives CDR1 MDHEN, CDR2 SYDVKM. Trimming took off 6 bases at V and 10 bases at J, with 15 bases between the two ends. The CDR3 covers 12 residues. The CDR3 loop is CASSLPPRDYTF. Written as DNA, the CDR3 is TGTGCCAGCAGCCTACCCCCCCGGGACTACACCTTC.

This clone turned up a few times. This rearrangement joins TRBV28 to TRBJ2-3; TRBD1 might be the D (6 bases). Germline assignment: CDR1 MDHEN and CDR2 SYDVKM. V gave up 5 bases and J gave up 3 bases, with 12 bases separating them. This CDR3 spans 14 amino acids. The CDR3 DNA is TGTGCCAGCAGTATCCGACAGGATACAGATACGCAGTATTTT. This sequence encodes CASSIRQDTDTQYF.

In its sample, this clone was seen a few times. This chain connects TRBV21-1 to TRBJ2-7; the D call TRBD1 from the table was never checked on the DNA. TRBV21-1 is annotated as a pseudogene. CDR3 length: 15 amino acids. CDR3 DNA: TGTGCCAGCAGCAGCTCGGACACGAGCTCCTACGAGCAGTACTTC. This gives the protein CASSSSDTSSYEQYF.

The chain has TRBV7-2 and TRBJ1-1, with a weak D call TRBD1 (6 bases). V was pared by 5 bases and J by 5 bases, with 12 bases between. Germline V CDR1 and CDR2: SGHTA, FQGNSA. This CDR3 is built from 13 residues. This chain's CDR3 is CASSSVRGTEAFF. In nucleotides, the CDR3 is TGTGCCAGCAGCAGCGTCAGGGGAACTGAAGCTTTCTTT.

The CDR3 spells CASSPPASGGADTQYF. The CDR3 DNA reads TGTGCCAGCTCACCACCCGCTAGCGGGGGGGCAGATACGCAGTATTTT. The gene calls are TRBV18 and TRBJ2-3, with TRBD2 identical over 12 bases. The ends lost 0 bases at V and 4 bases at J; junction bases unmatched: 2. This CDR3 spans 16 amino acids. The V gene's germline CDR1 is KGHSH and CDR2 LQKENI.

The CDR3 nucleotides read TGTGCCAGCAGTGCGGCTAGCGGGGGTTACTCCTACGAGCAGTACTTC. This codes for CASSAASGGYSYEQYF. The chain recombines TRBV6-1 with TRBJ2-7, with 10 bases identical to TRBD2. V gave up 4 bases and J gave up 0 bases; unmatched junction bases: 6. Germline values: CDR1 MNHNS, CDR2 SASEGT. The CDR3 length is 16 residues.

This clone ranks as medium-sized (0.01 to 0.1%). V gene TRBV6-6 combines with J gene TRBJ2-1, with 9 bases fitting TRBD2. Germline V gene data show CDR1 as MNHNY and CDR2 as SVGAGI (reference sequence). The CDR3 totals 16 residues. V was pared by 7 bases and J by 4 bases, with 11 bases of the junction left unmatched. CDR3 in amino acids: CASTLLGSGSYNEQFF. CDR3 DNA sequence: TGTGCCAGCACCTTACTCGGTAGCGGGAGTTACAATGAGCAGTTCTTC.

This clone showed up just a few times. The CDR3 region has the DNA TGCGCCAGCAGCCTTCTTCCGGGACTAGCGGGTATTTACGAGCAGTACTTC. Residues: CASSLLPGLAGIYEQYF. This chain links TRBV4-1 with TRBJ2-7; 12 nucleotides agree with TRBD2. The V and J ends lost 4 bases and 4 bases, in that order; junction bases with no gene match: 11. CDR3 size: 17 residues. Germline CDR1 MGHRA, CDR2 YSYEKL.

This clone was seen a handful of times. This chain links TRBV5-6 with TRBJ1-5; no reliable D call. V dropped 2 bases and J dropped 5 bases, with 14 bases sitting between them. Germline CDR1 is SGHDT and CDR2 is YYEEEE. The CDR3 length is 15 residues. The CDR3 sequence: CASSFWRENYQPQHF. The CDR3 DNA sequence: TGTGCCAGCAGCTTTTGGCGGGAGAACTATCAGCCCCAGCATTTT.